Sequencing of this T cell receptor beta chain was carried out in a study of T cell responses to AZD1222 COVID-19 vaccine. The CDR3 consists of 15 residues. Germline assignment: CDR1 MNHNS and CDR2 SASEGT. Regarding this clone: Its specificity is unknown. The junction differs from germline at one of its ends, possibly a read error.

Measured with immunoSEQ multiplex PCR; TCRdb has only the in-frame clones, and not every one. The sample has around 160,000 clones; around nine tenths are singletons. Study outcomes and limitations: Sampling that yielded the repertoires occurred only after the peak T cell response. Nearly half of spike-specific TCRs reportedly target variant regions that are unmutated in the B.1.351 and B.1.1.7 variants.

This TCR came from an adult in good health. The sample consisted of peripheral blood, taken on day 0 of AZD1222 vaccination. This chain joins TRBV6-1 and TRBJ1-5; 8 bases agree with TRBD1. The CDR3 DNA follows: TGTGCCAGCAGCGAAGGACAGGGAAGCGCTCAGCCCCAGCATTTT. This gives the protein CASSEGQGSAQPQHF.